This TCR beta chain comes out of a study of OX40 agonist ivuxolimab in advanced cancers. Study background: Each dose-escalation patient presented with hepatocellular carcinoma, melanoma, renal cell or head and neck cancer. Averaging about 60 years in age, with a range of roughly 23 to 85, the cohort was approximately 83% male.

Assay used: immunoSEQ multiplex PCR; TCRdb lists only in-frame clones, some missing. The sample includes about 110,000 clones, 90% of them seen just once. Study outcomes and limitations: Among T cells, CD8+ cells averaged more expanded clones than CD4+ cells.

Worth noting for this clone: What it binds is unknown.

Germline CDR1 reads MDHEN; CDR2 reads SYDVKM. Trimming cost V 6 bases and J 6 bases, with 11 bases left between them. The CDR3 has 13 residues. The sequenced sample was CD4+ or CD8+ T cells sorted from blood, obtained in a trial of the OX40 agonist ivuxolimab. The source of this sequence is an adult with an advanced solid tumor such as melanoma, head and neck, liver or kidney cancer. V and J are TRBV28 and TRBJ2-2; tentative D call: TRBD1 (5 bases). The CDR3, as DNA: TGTGCCAGCAGACGGCAGGGTCCCGGGGAGCTGTTTTTT. Protein: CASRRQGPGELFF.